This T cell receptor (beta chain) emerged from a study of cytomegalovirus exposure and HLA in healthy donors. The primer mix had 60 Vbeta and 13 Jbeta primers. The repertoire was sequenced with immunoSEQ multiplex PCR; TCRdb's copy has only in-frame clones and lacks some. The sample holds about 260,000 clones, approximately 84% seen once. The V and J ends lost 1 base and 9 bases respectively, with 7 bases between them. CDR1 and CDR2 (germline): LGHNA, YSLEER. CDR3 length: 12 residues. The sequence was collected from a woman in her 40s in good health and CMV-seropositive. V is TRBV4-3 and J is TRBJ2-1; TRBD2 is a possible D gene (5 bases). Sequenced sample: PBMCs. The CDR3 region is CASSQGGAEQFF. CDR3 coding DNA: TGCGCCAGCAGCCAAGGGGGAGCTGAGCAGTTCTTC.